This T cell receptor beta chain stems from a study of blood T cell repertoires in COVID-19. In the study overall: Sample material is recorded as cDNA or gDNA derived from T cells, B-cell-depleted T cells, or PBMCs.

Sequencing used immunoSEQ multiplex PCR; TCRdb keeps in-frame clones, though not all of them. The repertoire includes 250,000 to 300,000 clones, approximately 80% of them detected once, and less than 3% sits in the top ten. The TCR was taken from a woman aged 55-75 years with active or convalescent COVID-19. Sequencing was performed on peripheral blood.

The CDR3 loop reads CASSHPYNEQFF. The DNA of the CDR3 is TGTGCCAGCAGCCACCCTTACAATGAGCAGTTCTTC. The chain combines TRBV3-1 (or the pseudogene TRBV3-2) with TRBJ2-1; D unclear. Trimming cost V 3 bases and J 4 bases, with 4 bases left between them. Looked up from germline, CDR1 is LGHDT and CDR2 is YNNKEL (reference sequence). CDR3 size: 12 residues.